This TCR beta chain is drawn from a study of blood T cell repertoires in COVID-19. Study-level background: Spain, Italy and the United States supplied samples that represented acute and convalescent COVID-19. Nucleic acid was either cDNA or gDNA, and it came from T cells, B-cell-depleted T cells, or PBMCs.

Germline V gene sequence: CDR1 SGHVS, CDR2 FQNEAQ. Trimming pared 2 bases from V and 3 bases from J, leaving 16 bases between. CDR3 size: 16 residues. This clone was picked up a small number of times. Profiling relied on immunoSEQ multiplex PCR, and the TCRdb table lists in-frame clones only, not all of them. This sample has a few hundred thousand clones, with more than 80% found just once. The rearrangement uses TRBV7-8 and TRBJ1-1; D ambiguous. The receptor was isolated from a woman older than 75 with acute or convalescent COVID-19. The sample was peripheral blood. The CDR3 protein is CASSLHKGGRDTEAFF. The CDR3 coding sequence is TGTGCCAGCAGCTTACATAAAGGAGGGCGCGACACTGAAGCTTTCTTT. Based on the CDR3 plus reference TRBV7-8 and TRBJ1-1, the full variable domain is GAGVSQSPRYKVAKRGQDVALRCDPISGHVSLFWYQQALGQGPEFLTYFQNEAQLDKSGLPSDRFFAERPEGSVSTLKIQRTQQEDSAVYLCASSLHKGGRDTEAFFGQGTRLTVV.